This record concerns one T cell receptor beta chain sequence. Its specificity is not known. This record comes from a study of T-cell memory formation after mild COVID-19. As for the study in general: Most TCR clusters belonged to a single donor. General observations from the study: Among CD4+ contracting clones, most were CM and EM, and CD8+ ones EMRA.

The CDR3 contains 16 residues. V was pared by 5 bases and J by 0 bases, with 4 bases of the junction left unmatched. The germline V gene has CDR1 MNHNY and CDR2 SVGAGI (reference sequence). MiXCR, run by TCRdb on the 5' RACE reads, gives a single entry per CDR3 protein. The sample has approximately 190,000 distinct CDR3 sequences; around 17% are singletons. The receptor was derived from an adult woman who had mild COVID-19 (a few samples of this study predate the infection). Cell type and time point are not known. Sequencing was done on a sample of PBMCs or a T cell subset sorted from them (not recorded which). The chain couples TRBV6-6 to TRBJ2-2; TRBD1 matches 9 bases. The CDR3 bases are TGTGCCAGCAGTCGTGACAGGGGGTCGAACACCGGGGAGCTGTTTTTT. Amino acid sequence: CASSRDRGSNTGELFF.